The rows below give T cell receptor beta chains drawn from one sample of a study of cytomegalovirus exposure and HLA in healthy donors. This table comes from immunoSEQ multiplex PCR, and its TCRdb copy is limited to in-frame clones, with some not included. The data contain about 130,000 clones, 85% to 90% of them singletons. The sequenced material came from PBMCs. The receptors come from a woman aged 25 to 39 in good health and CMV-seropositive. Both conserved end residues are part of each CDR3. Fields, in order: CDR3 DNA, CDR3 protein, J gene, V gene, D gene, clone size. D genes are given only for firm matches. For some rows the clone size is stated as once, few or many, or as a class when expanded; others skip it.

CDR3 DNA: TGTGCCAGCAGCCTAGGCGCGGGGAATAGAGATACGCAGTATTTT
CDR3 protein: CASSLGAGNRDTQYF
J gene: TRBJ2-3
V gene: TRBV7-8
D gene: NA
clone size: NA

CDR3 DNA: TGTGCCAGCAGTTTGTGGGGCACCTCTGGAAACACCATATATTTT
CDR3 protein: CASSLWGTSGNTIYF
J gene: TRBJ1-3
V gene: TRBV28
D gene: NA
clone size: NA

CDR3 DNA: TGCGCCAGCAGCCTGGTCGCGAGGCAGCACACGTCTGGGGCCAACGTCCTGACTTTC
CDR3 protein: CASSLVARQHTSGANVLTF
J gene: TRBJ2-6
V gene: TRBV5-1
D gene: NA
clone size: NA

CDR3 DNA: TGCAGCGTTGAAGATCGTAAACGGGATACAGAGCAGTTCTTC
CDR3 protein: CSVEDRKRDTEQFF
J gene: TRBJ2-1
V gene: TRBV29-1
D gene: NA
clone size: NA

CDR3 DNA: TGTGCCAGCAGCTTAGCGGGGACAGGGGGCGCACCAGGCACCGGGGAGCTGTTTTTT
CDR3 protein: CASSLAGTGGAPGTGELFF
J gene: TRBJ2-2
V gene: TRBV7-8
D gene: TRBD1
clone size: NA

CDR3 DNA: TGTGCCAGCAGCTTAGGACACAACAATCAGCCCCAGCATTTT
CDR3 protein: CASSLGHNNQPQHF
J gene: TRBJ1-5
V gene: TRBV7-2
D gene: NA
clone size: NA

CDR3 DNA: TGTGCCAGCCGGTTAGCGGGAGGTTACAATGAGCAGTTCTTC
CDR3 protein: CASRLAGGYNEQFF
J gene: TRBJ2-1
V gene: TRBV2
D gene: TRBD2
clone size: NA

CDR3 DNA: TGTGCCAGCAGCTTAGTCACTTATCAGCCCCAGCATTTT
CDR3 protein: CASSLVTYQPQHF
J gene: TRBJ1-5
V gene: TRBV11-2
D gene: NA
clone size: NA

CDR3 DNA: TGTGCCTCGGGGGTAGCGGGAGCCTACGAGCAGTACTTC
CDR3 protein: CASGVAGAYEQYF
J gene: TRBJ2-7
V gene: TRBV28
D gene: TRBD2
clone size: NA

CDR3 DNA: TGTGCCAGCAGTTTATGGGACAGGGTACACGAGCAGTACTTC
CDR3 protein: CASSLWDRVHEQYF
J gene: TRBJ2-7
V gene: TRBV28
D gene: TRBD1
clone size: NA

CDR3 DNA: TGTGCCAGCAGGCGACTGGACAGCCAAGAGACCCAGTACTTC
CDR3 protein: CASRRLDSQETQYF
J gene: TRBJ2-5
V gene: TRBV27
D gene: NA
clone size: NA

CDR3 DNA: TGTGCCAGTAGCGACAGGGGCTACGAGCAGTACTTC
CDR3 protein: CASSDRGYEQYF
J gene: TRBJ2-7
V gene: TRBV19
D gene: TRBD1
clone size: few

CDR3 DNA: TGTGCCAGCAGGGAGACAGCCAACTCCTACGAGCAGTACTTC
CDR3 protein: CASRETANSYEQYF
J gene: TRBJ2-7
V gene: TRBV6-1
D gene: NA
clone size: few

CDR3 DNA: TGTGCCAGCAGAAGACTAGCGGGAGGGGCCTACAATGAGCAGTTCTTC
CDR3 protein: CASRRLAGGAYNEQFF
J gene: TRBJ2-1
V gene: TRBV27
D gene: TRBD2
clone size: NA

CDR3 DNA: TGCGCCAGCAGCCAAGAAGGGGGACTAGCGGGGACCGAAGGGTACGAGCAGTACTTC
CDR3 protein: CASSQEGGLAGTEGYEQYF
J gene: TRBJ2-7
V gene: TRBV4-1
D gene: TRBD2
clone size: NA

CDR3 DNA: TGTGCCAGCAGCCGGGACAGCCAAGAGACCCAGTACTTC
CDR3 protein: CASSRDSQETQYF
J gene: TRBJ2-5
V gene: TRBV11-3
D gene: TRBD1
clone size: NA

CDR3 DNA: TGTGCCATCAGTGAGTCGGCGGCAGGGCAGTACTATGGCTACACCTTC
CDR3 protein: CAISESAAGQYYGYTF
J gene: TRBJ1-2
V gene: TRBV10-3
D gene: NA
clone size: NA

CDR3 DNA: TGTGCCAGCAGCTTGGGTCTAGCGGGAGCTTACGAGCAGTACTTC
CDR3 protein: CASSLGLAGAYEQYF
J gene: TRBJ2-7
V gene: TRBV5-6
D gene: TRBD2
clone size: NA

CDR3 DNA: TGTGCCAGCCACTCGGGCTGGCGGGGGACATACAATGAGCAGTTCTTC
CDR3 protein: CASHSGWRGTYNEQFF
J gene: TRBJ2-1
V gene: TRBV27
D gene: NA
clone size: NA

CDR3 DNA: TGCGCCAGCAGCTTGGAAGGGGCAATCGCAACTAATGAAAAACTGTTTTTT
CDR3 protein: CASSLEGAIATNEKLFF
J gene: TRBJ1-4
V gene: TRBV5-1
D gene: NA
clone size: NA

CDR3 DNA: TGTGCCAGCTCACCGGGGACTAGCGGGAGCTACGAGCAGTACTTC
CDR3 protein: CASSPGTSGSYEQYF
J gene: TRBJ2-7
V gene: TRBV18
D gene: TRBD2
clone size: NA

CDR3 DNA: TGTGCCAGCAGCTTCGCCAGTGACTATGGCTACACCTTC
CDR3 protein: CASSFASDYGYTF
J gene: TRBJ1-2
V gene: TRBV13
D gene: NA
clone size: NA

CDR3 DNA: TGTGCCAGTAGTCCGCGGACAGGGTGGGACACTGAAGCTTTCTTT
CDR3 protein: CASSPRTGWDTEAFF
J gene: TRBJ1-1
V gene: TRBV19
D gene: TRBD1
clone size: NA

CDR3 DNA: TGTGCCAGCAGCTTCGGGAGGGCGGCCTACGAGCAGTACTTC
CDR3 protein: CASSFGRAAYEQYF
J gene: TRBJ2-7
V gene: TRBV11-2
D gene: TRBD2
clone size: NA

CDR3 DNA: TGTGCCAGCAGCGCCGGGGGTAGCGGATACAATGAGCAGTTCTTC
CDR3 protein: CASSAGGSGYNEQFF
J gene: TRBJ2-1
V gene: TRBV9
D gene: NA
clone size: NA

CDR3 DNA: TGTGCCAGCAGCTTGGGACAGGCCCTGCTCTCTGGAAACACCATATATTTT
CDR3 protein: CASSLGQALLSGNTIYF
J gene: TRBJ1-3
V gene: TRBV7-6
D gene: TRBD1
clone size: NA

CDR3 DNA: TGTGCCAGCAGCCGAGCGGGGGTGGCAGATACGCAGTATTTT
CDR3 protein: CASSRAGVADTQYF
J gene: TRBJ2-3
V gene: TRBV11-2
D gene: TRBD2
clone size: NA

CDR3 DNA: TGTGCCAGCATCGGCGGGACAGGGCGGACCCAGTACTTC
CDR3 protein: CASIGGTGRTQYF
J gene: TRBJ2-5
V gene: TRBV28
D gene: TRBD1
clone size: NA

CDR3 DNA: TGTGCCAGCAGCGCGACAGCAACTAATGAAAAACTGTTTTTT
CDR3 protein: CASSATATNEKLFF
J gene: TRBJ1-4
V gene: TRBV9
D gene: NA
clone size: NA

CDR3 DNA: TGTGCCAGCAGAACCCCAAACAGGAACTATGGCTACACCTTC
CDR3 protein: CASRTPNRNYGYTF
J gene: TRBJ1-2
V gene: TRBV28
D gene: NA
clone size: NA

CDR3 DNA: TGTGCCAGCAGTGAACTAGCGGGAGGACCAGATACGCAGTATTTT
CDR3 protein: CASSELAGGPDTQYF
J gene: TRBJ2-3
V gene: TRBV6-4
D gene: TRBD2
clone size: few

CDR3 DNA: TGTGCCAGCAGGCCCGGGACAGGGAGGAATCAGCCCCAGCATTTT
CDR3 protein: CASRPGTGRNQPQHF
J gene: TRBJ1-5
V gene: TRBV28
D gene: TRBD1
clone size: NA

CDR3 DNA: TGTGCCAGCTCACCACCCGGGTCACCCCTCCACTTT
CDR3 protein: CASSPPGSPLHF
J gene: TRBJ1-6
V gene: TRBV18
D gene: NA
clone size: NA

CDR3 DNA: TGTGCCAGCAAACTGGACAGGGCTAACACCATATATTTT
CDR3 protein: CASKLDRANTIYF
J gene: TRBJ1-3
V gene: TRBV6-1
D gene: TRBD1
clone size: NA

CDR3 DNA: TGTGCCAGCAGTCGGGACATCGAAGGGACCCAGTACTTC
CDR3 protein: CASSRDIEGTQYF
J gene: TRBJ2-5
V gene: TRBV5-4
D gene: NA
clone size: NA

CDR3 DNA: TGTGCCAGTAGTCCGCGCACCTCCGGGGGGAATCAGCCCCAGCATTTT
CDR3 protein: CASSPRTSGGNQPQHF
J gene: TRBJ1-5
V gene: TRBV19
D gene: NA
clone size: NA

CDR3 DNA: TGTGCCAGCAGCTTGGCCCTCGGGGACGAGCAGTACTTC
CDR3 protein: CASSLALGDEQYF
J gene: TRBJ2-7
V gene: TRBV5-4
D gene: NA
clone size: NA

CDR3 DNA: TGTGCCAGCAGCTTAGGATCTGGGGCTAGCACAGATACGCAGTATTTT
CDR3 protein: CASSLGSGASTDTQYF
J gene: TRBJ2-3
V gene: TRBV7-3
D gene: NA
clone size: NA

CDR3 DNA: TGTGCCAGCAGCCTCCGGACAGGGGACACCGGGGAGCTGTTTTTT
CDR3 protein: CASSLRTGDTGELFF
J gene: TRBJ2-2
V gene: TRBV5-8
D gene: TRBD1
clone size: NA

CDR3 DNA: TGTGCCAGCAGCCCCCCCCAGGGACAGGGTCAGCCCCAGCATTTT
CDR3 protein: CASSPPQGQGQPQHF
J gene: TRBJ1-5
V gene: TRBV6-6
D gene: TRBD1
clone size: NA

CDR3 DNA: TGTGCCAGCAGCTTAGTAGGGGGGAACACTGAAGCTTTCTTT
CDR3 protein: CASSLVGGNTEAFF
J gene: TRBJ1-1
V gene: TRBV13
D gene: NA
clone size: NA

CDR3 DNA: TGTGCCAGCAGCAGACAGGTTAACTATGGCTACACCTTC
CDR3 protein: CASSRQVNYGYTF
J gene: TRBJ1-2
V gene: TRBV6-5
D gene: NA
clone size: few

CDR3 DNA: TGTGCCAGCAGCGGACAGGGAATAGTATGGGAGTTCTTC
CDR3 protein: CASSGQGIVWEFF
J gene: TRBJ2-1
V gene: TRBV28
D gene: TRBD1
clone size: NA

CDR3 DNA: TGTGCCAGCAGCTTAGGACGGGGAGAGTATGCTGGGAACACTGAAGCTTTCTTT
CDR3 protein: CASSLGRGEYAGNTEAFF
J gene: TRBJ1-1
V gene: TRBV11-2
D gene: NA
clone size: NA

CDR3 DNA: TGTGCCAGCCAGCCAGCGGGAGGGTCCTACGAGCAGTACTTC
CDR3 protein: CASQPAGGSYEQYF
J gene: TRBJ2-7
V gene: TRBV27
D gene: TRBD2
clone size: NA

CDR3 DNA: TGTGCCAGCAGTTCCCTAGCGGGGACCACAGATACGCAGTATTTT
CDR3 protein: CASSSLAGTTDTQYF
J gene: TRBJ2-3
V gene: TRBV27
D gene: TRBD2
clone size: NA

CDR3 DNA: TGTGCCAGCAGTCGACTAGCGGGTATCACCGGGGAGCTGTTTTTT
CDR3 protein: CASSRLAGITGELFF
J gene: TRBJ2-2
V gene: TRBV6-6
D gene: TRBD2
clone size: NA

CDR3 DNA: TGTGCCAGCCGGGACATCTATGGCTACACCTTC
CDR3 protein: CASRDIYGYTF
J gene: TRBJ1-2
V gene: TRBV9
D gene: NA
clone size: NA

CDR3 DNA: TGTGCCAGCAGCCCCGGACAGGGGGCGCGGAATGAGCAGTTCTTC
CDR3 protein: CASSPGQGARNEQFF
J gene: TRBJ2-1
V gene: TRBV7-9
D gene: TRBD1
clone size: NA

CDR3 DNA: TGCGCCAGCAGCCAAGCGGAGCGGACTGATTACAATGAGCAGTTCTTC
CDR3 protein: CASSQAERTDYNEQFF
J gene: TRBJ2-1
V gene: TRBV4-1
D gene: NA
clone size: NA

CDR3 DNA: TGTGCCACCGACCAGGGGGGTGAAGCTTTCTTT
CDR3 protein: CATDQGGEAFF
J gene: TRBJ1-1
V gene: TRBV10-3
D gene: TRBD1
clone size: NA

CDR3 DNA: TGTGCCAGCAGCGGAGGGCCCGATCAGGACTTC
CDR3 protein: CASSGGPDQDF
J gene: TRBJ2-5
V gene: TRBV7-9
D gene: NA
clone size: once

CDR3 DNA: TGTGCCAGCAGCCCCCCGACTAGCGATCAAGAGACCCAGTACTTC
CDR3 protein: CASSPPTSDQETQYF
J gene: TRBJ2-5
V gene: TRBV7-9
D gene: TRBD2
clone size: NA

CDR3 DNA: TGTGCCAGCAGCTTACAGGGGGGAGGCGATACGCAGTATTTT
CDR3 protein: CASSLQGGGDTQYF
J gene: TRBJ2-3
V gene: TRBV2
D gene: TRBD1
clone size: NA

CDR3 DNA: TGCGCCAGCAGCCTCGCGGAAAACCAACCTGCAGATACGCAGTATTTT
CDR3 protein: CASSLAENQPADTQYF
J gene: TRBJ2-3
V gene: TRBV4-1
D gene: NA
clone size: NA

CDR3 DNA: TGTGCCAGCAGCCCGTCCCCGACAGGGGGCGGAACTGAAGCTTTCTTT
CDR3 protein: CASSPSPTGGGTEAFF
J gene: TRBJ1-1
V gene: TRBV7-9
D gene: TRBD1
clone size: NA

CDR3 DNA: TGTGCCAGCAGCAAAGGGACAGCTCCGAACTATGGCTACACCTTC
CDR3 protein: CASSKGTAPNYGYTF
J gene: TRBJ1-2
V gene: TRBV21-1
D gene: NA
clone size: NA

CDR3 DNA: TGCGCCAGCAGCTTTCAGGGGTCGAGGGATACGCAGTATTTT
CDR3 protein: CASSFQGSRDTQYF
J gene: TRBJ2-3
V gene: TRBV5-1
D gene: NA
clone size: NA